This note documents a single T cell receptor beta chain sequence. No antigen is known for it. TCRdb reanalyzed the 5' RACE reads and collapses them to one entry per CDR3 protein, without DNA. The sample data list 300,000 to 450,000 distinct CDR3 sequences. CDR3 length: 13 amino acids. Germline CDR1 and CDR2: DFQATT and SNEGSKA (reference sequence). The data are from a study of T cells expressing NK-cell markers. On the study more broadly: All TCR beta repertoires analysed originated from sorted CD3+CD56+NKG2C+, CD3+CD56+NKG2C- and CD3+CD56-NKG2C+ T cells. Seven donors tested HCMV-seropositive and one tested seronegative among the eight sequenced.

Findings of the study overall: The CD3+CD56-NKG2C+ fraction was also led by these clonotypes in several donors. Expanded NKG2C+ T cell clones had unclear HCMV specificity.

The receptor's source is a man aged 18 to 69 in good health. The gene calls are TRBV20-1 and TRBJ1-5; TCRdb outputs TRBD1, but without DNA this stays unchecked. Sequenced sample: blood T cells: a sorted CD56 or NKG2C T cell subset, CD4+ or CD8+ T cells, or bulk PBMC T cells (not recorded which). This CDR3 is CSAYPTGRQPQHF.